This note documents a single TCR beta chain sequence. Its antigen is currently unknown. The data are from a study of a mutant IDH1 vaccine in newly diagnosed glioma. On the study more broadly: The study started vaccination 4-6 weeks after radiotherapy alone, or with temozolomide cycles.

Study-wide findings and caveats: Apparently, pseudoprogression bore no relation to changes among the top peripheral T cell clonotypes.

The germline V gene has CDR1 MDHEN and CDR2 SYDVKM. Trimming removed 6 bases from V and 5 bases from J; junction bases left unmatched: 11. CDR3 length equals 16 residues. Time point noted: week 11, during vaccination. Mutant IDH1 20-mer peptide, at 300 ug, made up each vaccine dose, with topical imiquimod. Sequencing was performed with immunoSEQ multiplex PCR; in TCRdb, only in-frame clones are kept and a portion is missing. This sample has fewer than 65,000 clones, with about four fifths found just once. The material was PBMCs, obtained from a glioma patient whose treatment included an IDH1 peptide vaccine. The receptor was isolated from a man aged 50-60 years with glioma. V gene TRBV28 combines with J gene TRBJ2-2, with TRBD2 identical over 8 bases. CDR3 protein: CASRKEGTRRTGELFF. The CDR3 DNA is TGTGCCAGCAGGAAAGAGGGGACTAGGAGGACCGGGGAGCTGTTTTTT.